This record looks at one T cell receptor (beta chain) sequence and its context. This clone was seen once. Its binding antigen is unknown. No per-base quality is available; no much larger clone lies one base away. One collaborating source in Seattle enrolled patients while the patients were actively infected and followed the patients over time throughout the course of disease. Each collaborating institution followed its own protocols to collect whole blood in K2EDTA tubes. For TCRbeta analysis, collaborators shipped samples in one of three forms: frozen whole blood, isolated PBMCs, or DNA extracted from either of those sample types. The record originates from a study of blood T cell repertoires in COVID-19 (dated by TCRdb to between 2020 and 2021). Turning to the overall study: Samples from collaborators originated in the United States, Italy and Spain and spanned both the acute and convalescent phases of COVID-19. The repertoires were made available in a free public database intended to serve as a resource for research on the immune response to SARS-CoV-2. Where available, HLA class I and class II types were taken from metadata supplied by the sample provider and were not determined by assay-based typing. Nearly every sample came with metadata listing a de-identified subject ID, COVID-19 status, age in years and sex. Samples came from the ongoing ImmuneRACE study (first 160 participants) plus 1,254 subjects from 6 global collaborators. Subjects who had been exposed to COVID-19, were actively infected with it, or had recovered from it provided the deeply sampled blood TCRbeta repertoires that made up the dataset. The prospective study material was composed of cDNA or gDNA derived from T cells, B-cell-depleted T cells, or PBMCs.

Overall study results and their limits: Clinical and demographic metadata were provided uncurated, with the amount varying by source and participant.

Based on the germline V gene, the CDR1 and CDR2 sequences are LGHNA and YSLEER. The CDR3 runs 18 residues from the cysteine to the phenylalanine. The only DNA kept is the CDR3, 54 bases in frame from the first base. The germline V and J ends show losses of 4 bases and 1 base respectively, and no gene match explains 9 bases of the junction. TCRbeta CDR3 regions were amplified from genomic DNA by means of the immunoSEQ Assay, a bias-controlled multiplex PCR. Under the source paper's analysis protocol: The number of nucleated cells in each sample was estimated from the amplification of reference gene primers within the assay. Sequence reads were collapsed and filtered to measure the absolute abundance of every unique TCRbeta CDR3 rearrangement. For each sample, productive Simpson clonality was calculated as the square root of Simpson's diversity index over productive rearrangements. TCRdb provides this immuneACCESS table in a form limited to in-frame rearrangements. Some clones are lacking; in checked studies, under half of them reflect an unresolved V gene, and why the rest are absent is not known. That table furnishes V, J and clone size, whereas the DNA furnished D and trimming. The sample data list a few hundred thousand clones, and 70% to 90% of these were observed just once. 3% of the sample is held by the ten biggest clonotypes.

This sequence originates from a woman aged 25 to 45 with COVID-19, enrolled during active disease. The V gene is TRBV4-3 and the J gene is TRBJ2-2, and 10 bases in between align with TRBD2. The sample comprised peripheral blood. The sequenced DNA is TGCGCCAGCAGCCGCCAGCCCTCTAGCGGGAGGAACACCGGGGAGCTGTTTTTT. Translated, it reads CASSRQPSSGRNTGELFF.